A single sample is the source of the 14 T cell receptor beta chains below, sequenced in a study of blood T cell repertoires in COVID-19 (TCRdb year 2020). The library was prepared using the immunoSEQ multiplex PCR assay. TCRdb provides this immuneACCESS table in a form limited to in-frame rearrangements. Some clones are lacking; in checked studies, under half of them reflect an unresolved V gene, and why the rest are absent is not known. Here the sample has 90,000 or so clones; 86% occur a single time. Under 8.5% of the sample is held by the ten biggest clonotypes. Source material: peripheral blood. All receptors derive from a man in his fifties or sixties with acute or convalescent COVID-19.

The chain employs TRBV15 and TRBJ1-1; maybe TRBD1 (6 bases). Germline assignment: CDR1 LNHNV and CDR2 YYDKDF (reference sequence). V lost 1 base and J 4 bases, leaving 19 bases between the germline ends. The CDR3 sequence is 17 residues long. CDR3 bases: TGTGCCACCAGCAGAGGACAGGCGCTCGAGATAGGCACTGAAGCTTTCTTT. Translated, it gives CATSRGQALEIGTEAFF.

This chain connects TRBV5-1 to TRBJ2-1; 9 bases map to TRBD2. The CDR3 is 18 residues long. From germline, CDR1 is SGHRS and CDR2 YFSETQ. V lost 2 bases to trimming and J lost 6 bases; unmatched junction nucleotides: 15. The CDR3 DNA follows: TGCGCCAGCAGCTTTGCGCGGGCGGGAGGGCCGCTAGGCAATGAGCAGTTCTTC. It translates to CASSFARAGGPLGNEQFF. The whole variable domain, remainder taken from reference TRBV5-1 and TRBJ2-1, is KAGVTQTPRYLIKTRGQQVTLSCSPISGHRSVSWYQQTPGQGLQFLFEYFSETQRNKGNFPGRFSGRQFSNSRSEMNVSTLELGDSALYLCASSFARAGGPLGNEQFFGPGTRLTVL.

The V gene is TRBV19, the J gene TRBJ1-6, with D tentatively TRBD1 (6 bases). CDR3 length: 14 residues. Trimming removed 6 bases at V and 9 bases at J, with 15 bases between. Germline V CDR1 and CDR2: LNHDA, SQIVND (reference sequence). Here the CDR3 reads CASRENRVGSPLHF. DNA for the CDR3: TGTGCCAGTAGGGAAAACAGGGTTGGTTCACCCCTCCACTTT. The whole variable domain, filled in from reference TRBV19 and TRBJ1-6, reads DGGITQSPKYLFRKEGQNVTLSCEQNLNHDAMYWYRQDPGQGLRLIYYSQIVNDFQKGDIAEGYSVSREKKESFPLTVTSAQKNPTAFYLCASRENRVGSPLHFGNGTRLTVT.

This chain uses TRBV3-1 (or the pseudogene TRBV3-2) with TRBJ2-1; 11 bases agree with TRBD2. The CDR3 runs to 15 residues. Unmatched junction bases numbered 2, after V lost 1 base and J lost 6 bases. Germline V CDR1 and CDR2: LGHDT, YNNKEL (reference sequence). The CDR3 coding sequence is TGTGCCAGCAGCCAAGGACTAGCGGGATCCAATGAGCAGTTCTTC. It encodes CASSQGLAGSNEQFF.

This chain joins TRBV4-1 and TRBJ2-3; D might be TRBD2 (6 bases). Trimming removed 5 bases from V and 4 bases from J, with 13 bases in between. The CDR3 is made up of 14 amino acids. Germline V lookup: CDR1 MGHRA, CDR2 YSYEKL. CDR3 DNA: TGCGCCAGCAGCAAGCGGGTACCACCAGATACGCAGTATTTT. This codes for CASSKRVPPDTQYF.

The V gene is TRBV27, the J gene TRBJ1-1, with D unresolved. Germline assignment: CDR1 MNHEY and CDR2 SMNVEV (reference sequence). The CDR3 extends over 14 amino acids. V was cut by 7 bases and J by 3 bases, with 15 bases left in between. CDR3 sequence: CASKRAGPHTEAFF. CDR3 nucleotide sequence: TGTGCCAGCAAGAGGGCAGGCCCTCACACTGAAGCTTTCTTT.

The chain links TRBV5-4 to TRBJ1-2, with D hard to call. Looked up from germline, CDR1 is SGHNT and CDR2 is YYREEE (reference sequence). The CDR3 contains 13 residues. V lost 4 bases to trimming and J lost 1 base, with 8 bases between them. Here the CDR3 reads CASSTRDNYGYTF. The CDR3 nucleotides read TGTGCCAGCAGCACCCGGGATAACTATGGCTACACCTTC. Supplemented by reference TRBV5-4 and TRBJ1-2, the full variable domain reads ETGVTQSPTHLIKTRGQQVTLRCSSQSGHNTVSWYQQALGQGPQFIFQYYREEENGRGNFPPRFSGLQFPNYSSELNVNALELDDSALYLCASSTRDNYGYTFGSGTRLTVV.

V is TRBV12-2 and J is TRBJ1-1; the D call in the table, TRBD1, was not verified against the DNA. TRBV12-2 is given as a pseudogene. This CDR3 has 17 amino acids. In DNA, the CDR3 is TGTGCAAGTCGCTTAGAAAAACAGGGGCGAATGAACACTGAAGCTTTCTTT. Its protein product is CASRLEKQGRMNTEAFF.

This chain uses TRBV5-1 with TRBJ1-3; 9 nucleotides agree with TRBD1. The V gene end was trimmed by 0 bases and the J gene end by 1 base; junction bases not matched to a gene: 8. Germline V gene sequence: CDR1 SGHRS, CDR2 YFSETQ. This CDR3 comprises 18 residues. CDR3 sequence reads: CASSLAGTGRLSGNTIYF. CDR3 bases: TGCGCCAGCAGCTTGGCTGGGACAGGGCGTCTTTCTGGAAACACCATATATTTT.

Ten or more counts support this clone. V usage is TRBV30 and J usage is TRBJ2-5; D might be TRBD2 (5 bases). The CDR3 sequence is 12 residues long. In germline, CDR1 is GTSNPN, CDR2 SVGIG (reference sequence). V lost 5 bases and J 4 bases, leaving 11 bases between the germline ends. The DNA of the CDR3 is TGTGCCTGGGGGCGTGCGGGAGAGACCCAGTACTTC. Its translation: CAWGRAGETQYF.

The chain uses TRBV12-5 and TRBJ1-6, with 8 bases matching TRBD1. V shed 5 bases and J 7 bases; nucleotides not matched to a gene: 1. Germline V lookup: CDR1 LGHNT, CDR2 FRNRAP. The CDR3 totals 13 residues. The CDR3 loop reads CASGRTGNSPLHF. The CDR3 DNA is TGTGCTAGTGGTCGGACAGGGAATTCACCCCTCCACTTT.

This chain connects TRBV19 to TRBJ2-7; 11 bases line up with TRBD1. Germline values: CDR1 LNHDA, CDR2 SQIVND (reference sequence). The CDR3 is 14 residues long. V lost 5 bases, J lost 3 bases, and 3 bases stayed unmatched. Here the CDR3 DNA reads TGTGCCAGTAGTGGAGGGACAGGGGGCTACGAGCAGTACTTC. As protein: CASSGGTGGYEQYF.

The chain's CDR3 is CASSPQVEAFF. CDR3 DNA: TGTGCCAGCAGCCCCCAGGTTGAAGCTTTCTTT. The gene calls are TRBV12-3 or TRBV12-4 and TRBJ1-1; D not certain. V was trimmed by 6 bases and J by 7 bases, leaving 9 bases between them. The CDR3 covers 11 residues.

The rearrangement uses TRBV6-5 and TRBJ2-1, with a tentative D call TRBD2 (6 bases). V dropped 2 bases and J dropped 8 bases, with 13 bases sitting between them. Germline-derived CDR1 and CDR2 are MNHEY and SVGAGI. CDR3 length equals 14 residues. CDR3 sequence: CASSYGGSTYEQFF. As DNA, the CDR3 is TGTGCCAGCAGTTACGGGGGGTCTACCTATGAGCAGTTCTTC.